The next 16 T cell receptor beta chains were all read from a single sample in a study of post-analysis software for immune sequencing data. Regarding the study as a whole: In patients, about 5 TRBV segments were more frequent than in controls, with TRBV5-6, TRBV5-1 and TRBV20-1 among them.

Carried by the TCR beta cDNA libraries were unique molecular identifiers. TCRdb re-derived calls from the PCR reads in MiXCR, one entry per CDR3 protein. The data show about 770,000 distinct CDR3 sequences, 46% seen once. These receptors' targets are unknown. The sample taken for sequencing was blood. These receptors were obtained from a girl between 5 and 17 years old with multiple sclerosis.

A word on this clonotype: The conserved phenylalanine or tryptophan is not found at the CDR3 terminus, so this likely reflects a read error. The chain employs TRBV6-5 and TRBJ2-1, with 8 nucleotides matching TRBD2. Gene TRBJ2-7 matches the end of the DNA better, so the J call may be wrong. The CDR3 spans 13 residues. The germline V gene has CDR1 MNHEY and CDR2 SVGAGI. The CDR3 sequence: CASRLSGSYEQYL. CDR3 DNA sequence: TGTGCCAGCAGGCTGAGCGGGAGCTACGAGCAGTACCTC.

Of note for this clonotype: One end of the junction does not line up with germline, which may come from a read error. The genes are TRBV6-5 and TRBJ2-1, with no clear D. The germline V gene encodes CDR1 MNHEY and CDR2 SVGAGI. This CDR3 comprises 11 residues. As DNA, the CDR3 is TGTGCCAGCAGTTACGGTTATGAGCAGGTCTTC. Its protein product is CASSYGYEQVF.

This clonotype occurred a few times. The CDR3 DNA reads as TGTGCCAGCAGCCAAGGGCAAGGGACTAGCGGGACGGGGGAGCAGTACTTC. Translated: CASSQGQGTSGTGEQYF. This rearrangement joins TRBV4-2 to TRBJ2-7, with 13 bases identical to TRBD2. The V segment lost 1 base and the J segment 7 bases; nucleotides outside the gene matches: 10. From germline, CDR1 is LGHNA and CDR2 YNFKEQ. This CDR3 is 17 amino acids long.

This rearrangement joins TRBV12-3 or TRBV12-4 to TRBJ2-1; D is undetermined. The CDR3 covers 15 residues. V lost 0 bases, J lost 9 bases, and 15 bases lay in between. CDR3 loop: CASSLASLGGGEQFF. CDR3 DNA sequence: TGTGCCAGCAGTTTAGCGTCCCTCGGCGGCGGTGAGCAGTTCTTC.

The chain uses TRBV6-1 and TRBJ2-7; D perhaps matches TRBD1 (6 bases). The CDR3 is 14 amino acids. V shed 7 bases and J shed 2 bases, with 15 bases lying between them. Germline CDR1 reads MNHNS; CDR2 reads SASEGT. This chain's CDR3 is CASIKTGSAYEQYF. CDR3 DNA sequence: TGTGCCAGCATTAAGACAGGATCTGCCTACGAGCAGTACTTC.

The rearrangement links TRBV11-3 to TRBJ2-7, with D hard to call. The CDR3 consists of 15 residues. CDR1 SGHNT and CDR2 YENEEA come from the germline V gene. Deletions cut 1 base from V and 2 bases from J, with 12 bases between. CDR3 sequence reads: CASSLGQAVTYEQYF. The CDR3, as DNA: TGTGCCAGCAGCTTAGGGCAGGCGGTAACCTACGAGCAGTACTTC.

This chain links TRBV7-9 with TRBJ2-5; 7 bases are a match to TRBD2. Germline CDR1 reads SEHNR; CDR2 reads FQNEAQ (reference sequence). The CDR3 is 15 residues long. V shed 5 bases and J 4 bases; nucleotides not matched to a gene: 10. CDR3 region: CASSPREALLETQYF. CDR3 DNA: TGTGCCAGCAGCCCCCGGGAGGCTCTGCTAGAGACCCAGTACTTC.

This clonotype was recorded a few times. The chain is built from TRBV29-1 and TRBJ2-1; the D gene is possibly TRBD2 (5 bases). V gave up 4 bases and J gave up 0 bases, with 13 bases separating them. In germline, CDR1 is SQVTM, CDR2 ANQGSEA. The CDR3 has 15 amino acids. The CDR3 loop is CSVVSAASSYNEQFF. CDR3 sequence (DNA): TGCAGCGTTGTGTCAGCGGCATCCTCCTACAATGAGCAGTTCTTC.

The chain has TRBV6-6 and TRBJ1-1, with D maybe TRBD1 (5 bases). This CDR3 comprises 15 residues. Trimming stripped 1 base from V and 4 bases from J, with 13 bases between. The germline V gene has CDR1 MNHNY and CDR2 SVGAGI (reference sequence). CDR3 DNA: TGTGCCAGCAGTTACTGGGACCGAGGGCCCACTGAAGCTTTCTTT. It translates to CASSYWDRGPTEAFF.

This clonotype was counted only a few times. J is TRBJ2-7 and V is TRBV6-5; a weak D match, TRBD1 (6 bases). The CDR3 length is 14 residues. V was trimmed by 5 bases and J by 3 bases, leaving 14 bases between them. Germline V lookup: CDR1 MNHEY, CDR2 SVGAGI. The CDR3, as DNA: TGTGCCAGCAGTAAATACAGGGACCTCTACGAGCAGTACTTC. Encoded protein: CASSKYRDLYEQYF.

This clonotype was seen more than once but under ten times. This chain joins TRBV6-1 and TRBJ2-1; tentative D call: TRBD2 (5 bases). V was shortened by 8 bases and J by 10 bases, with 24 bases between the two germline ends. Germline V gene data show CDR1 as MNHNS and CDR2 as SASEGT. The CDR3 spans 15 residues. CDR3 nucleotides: TGTGCCAGCGATAGGGAGTGGCCCTCGGGTAAGGAGCAGTTCTTC. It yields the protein CASDREWPSGKEQFF.

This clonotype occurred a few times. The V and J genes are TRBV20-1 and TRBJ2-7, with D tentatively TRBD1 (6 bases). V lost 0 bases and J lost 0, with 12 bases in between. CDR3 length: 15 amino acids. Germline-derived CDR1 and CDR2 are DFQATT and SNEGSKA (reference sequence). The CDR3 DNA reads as TGCAGTGCTAGAGATGCAGCGGACAGCTCCTACGAGCAGTACTTC. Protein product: CSARDAADSSYEQYF.

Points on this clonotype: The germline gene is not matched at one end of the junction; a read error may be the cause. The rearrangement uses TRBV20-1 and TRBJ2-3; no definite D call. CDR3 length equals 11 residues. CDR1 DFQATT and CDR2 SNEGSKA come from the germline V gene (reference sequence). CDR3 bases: TGCAGTGCTACTTTCACAGATATGCAGTATTTT. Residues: CSATFTDMQYF.

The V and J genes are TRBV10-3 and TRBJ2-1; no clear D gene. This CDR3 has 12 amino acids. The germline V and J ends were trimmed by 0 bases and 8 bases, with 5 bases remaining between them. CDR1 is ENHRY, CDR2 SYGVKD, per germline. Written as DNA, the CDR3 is TGTGCCATCAGTGAGTCGATTTATGAGCAGTTCTTC. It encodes CAISESIYEQFF.

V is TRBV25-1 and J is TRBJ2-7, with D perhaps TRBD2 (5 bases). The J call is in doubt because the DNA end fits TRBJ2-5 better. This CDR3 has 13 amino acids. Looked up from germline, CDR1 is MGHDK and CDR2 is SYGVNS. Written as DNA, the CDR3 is TGTGCCAGCAGTGAATGGGCGGGAGAGACCCAGTACTTC. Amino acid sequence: CASSEWAGETQYF.

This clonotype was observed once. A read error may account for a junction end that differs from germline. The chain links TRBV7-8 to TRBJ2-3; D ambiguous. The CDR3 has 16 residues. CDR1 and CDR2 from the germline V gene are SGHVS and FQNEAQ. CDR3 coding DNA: TGTGCCAACAGCTTACTACGACACCGGGTCACAGATACGCAGTATTTT. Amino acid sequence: CANSLLRHRVTDTQYF.